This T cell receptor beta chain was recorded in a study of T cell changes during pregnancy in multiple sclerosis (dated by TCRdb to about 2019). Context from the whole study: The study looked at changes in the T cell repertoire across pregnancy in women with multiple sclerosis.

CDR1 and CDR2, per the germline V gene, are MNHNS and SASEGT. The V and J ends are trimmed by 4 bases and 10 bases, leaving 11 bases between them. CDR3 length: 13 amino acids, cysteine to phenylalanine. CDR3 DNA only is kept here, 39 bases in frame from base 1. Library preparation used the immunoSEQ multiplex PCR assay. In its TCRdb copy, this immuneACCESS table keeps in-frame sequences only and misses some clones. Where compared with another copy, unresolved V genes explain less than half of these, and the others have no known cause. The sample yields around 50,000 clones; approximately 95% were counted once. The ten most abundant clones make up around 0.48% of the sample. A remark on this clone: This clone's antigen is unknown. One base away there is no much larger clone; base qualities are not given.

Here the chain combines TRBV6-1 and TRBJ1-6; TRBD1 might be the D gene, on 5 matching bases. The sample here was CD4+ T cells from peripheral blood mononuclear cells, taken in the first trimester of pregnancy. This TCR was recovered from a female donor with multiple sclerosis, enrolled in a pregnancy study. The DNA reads TGTGCCAGCAGTGCGACAGTTGACTCACCCCTCCACTTT. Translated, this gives CASSATVDSPLHF.